This is a list of T cell receptor beta chains from one sample in a study of blood T cell repertoires in COVID-19. Assay used: immunoSEQ multiplex PCR; TCRdb lists only in-frame clones, some missing. The sample includes about 260,000 clones, roughly 83% of them seen just once. The sample comprised PBMCs or T cells enriched from blood (not recorded which). The origin of the receptors is a woman in her forties or fifties who had recovered from COVID-19. CDR3s include the opening cysteine and the closing phenylalanine or tryptophan. D genes are given only for firm matches. Expanded clones get a size class; other rows say once, few or many, or leave the size out.

>TRBV2|NA|TRBJ1-6|NA|12
CASSRVNSPLHF
TGTGCCAGCAGCCGAGTAAATTCACCCCTCCACTTT
>TRBV7-7|NA|TRBJ1-5|NA|14
CAVSDSNVNQPQHF
TGTGCTGTCTCAGACAGCAATGTAAATCAGCCCCAGCATTTT
>TRBV27|NA|TRBJ1-5|NA|14
CASSLRVSNQPQHF
TGTGCCAGCAGTTTGCGGGTGAGCAATCAGCCCCAGCATTTT
>TRBV7-3|NA|TRBJ2-7|NA|13
CASSLNRRGEQYF
TGTGCCAGCAGCTTAAATAGAAGGGGCGAGCAGTACTTC
>TRBV2|TRBD2|TRBJ2-7|NA|16
CASWTSGGEISYEQYF
TGTGCCAGCTGGACTAGCGGGGGGGAAATTTCCTACGAGCAGTACTTC
>TRBV7-9|NA|TRBJ2-1|NA|11
CASSFDNEQFF
TGTGCCAGCAGCTTCGACAATGAGCAGTTCTTC
>TRBV11-3|NA|TRBJ2-5|once|15
CASSLPGGRQETQYF
TGTGCCAGCAGCTTACCTGGGGGCCGCCAAGAGACCCAGTACTTC
>TRBV24-1|NA|TRBJ1-2|few|15
CATSDATGSIYGYTF
TGTGCCACCAGTGACGCAACAGGATCCATCTATGGCTACACCTTC
>TRBV7-2|TRBD2|TRBJ2-2|NA|17
CASSLGGTSGVVGELFF
TGTGCCAGCAGCTTAGGGGGGACTAGCGGGGTCGTCGGGGAGCTGTTTTTT
>TRBV5-1|NA|TRBJ1-2|once|15
CASSKNRQKPYGYTF
TGCGCCAGCAGCAAGAATAGACAGAAACCTTATGGCTACACCTTC
>TRBV3-1/TRBV3-2|TRBD1|TRBJ1-6|NA|14
CASSHMTGGSPLHF
TGTGCCAGCAGCCATATGACAGGGGGCTCACCCCTCCACTTT
>TRBV7-7|NA|TRBJ1-1|few|13
CASSQELNTEAFF
TGTGCTAGCAGCCAGGAATTGAACACTGAAGCTTTCTTT
>TRBV6-5|NA|TRBJ2-1|NA|15
CASRRTPPSYNEQFF
TGTGCCAGCAGAAGGACTCCCCCCTCCTACAATGAGCAGTTCTTC
>TRBV6-5|TRBD1|TRBJ2-2|NA|16
CASSSGQGKRTGELFF
TGTGCCAGCAGTTCGGGACAGGGGAAAAGGACCGGGGAGCTGTTTTTT
>TRBV14|NA|TRBJ2-5|once|13
CASSRGGRETQYF
TGTGCCAGCAGCCGGGGGGGCAGAGAGACCCAGTACTTC
>TRBV29-1|NA|TRBJ1-1|NA|13
CSVVQQQNTEAFF
TGCAGCGTTGTTCAACAGCAGAACACTGAAGCTTTCTTT
>TRBV18|TRBD2|TRBJ2-1|NA|17
CASSPAPLAGPYNEQFF
TGTGCCAGCTCACCAGCCCCGCTAGCGGGACCATACAATGAGCAGTTCTTC
>TRBV5-1|TRBD1|TRBJ2-3|NA|17
CASSFGLWTGLTDTQYF
TGCGCCAGCAGCTTTGGCCTTTGGACAGGGCTGACAGATACGCAGTATTTT
>TRBV29-1|NA|TRBJ1-2|NA|12
CSVRKGEWGYTF
TGCAGCGTCCGAAAGGGGGAGTGGGGCTACACCTTC
>TRBV10-3|TRBD2|TRBJ2-2|NA|13
CASGGLDTGELFF
TGTGCATCGGGAGGGTTGGACACCGGGGAGCTGTTTTTT
>TRBV4-3|NA|TRBJ2-1|NA|15
CASSQVGASNNEQFF
TGCGCCAGCAGCCAAGTTGGGGCTAGTAACAATGAGCAGTTCTTC
>TRBV6-5|NA|TRBJ2-1|NA|15
CASSYSLARLGEQFF
TGTGCCAGCAGTTACTCGTTAGCCCGGCTTGGGGAGCAGTTCTTC
>TRBV6-2/TRBV6-3|TRBD2|TRBJ2-7|NA|16
CASSPAGGRNSYEQYF
TGTGCCAGCAGTCCAGCGGGGGGCCGCAATTCCTACGAGCAGTACTTC
>TRBV2|TRBD1|TRBJ2-7|once|17
CASSEALTGGSVYEQYF
TGTGCCAGCAGTGAAGCGCTGACAGGGGGTTCGGTCTACGAGCAGTACTTC
>TRBV27|NA|TRBJ1-2|NA|12
CASRGTGEGYTF
TGTGCCAGCAGGGGAACGGGGGAGGGCTACACCTTC
>TRBV7-3|TRBD2|TRBJ2-1|NA|13
CASSAGTSFEQFF
TGTGCCAGCAGCGCCGGGACTAGCTTCGAGCAGTTCTTC
>TRBV5-6|NA|TRBJ2-3|NA|16
CASIIAQAVATDTQYF
TGTGCCAGCATCATTGCCCAGGCAGTCGCCACAGATACGCAGTATTTT
>TRBV6-5|NA|TRBJ2-5|NA|15
CASSSPAGQRGTQYF
TGTGCCAGCAGTTCGCCAGCCGGACAGAGGGGGACCCAGTACTTC